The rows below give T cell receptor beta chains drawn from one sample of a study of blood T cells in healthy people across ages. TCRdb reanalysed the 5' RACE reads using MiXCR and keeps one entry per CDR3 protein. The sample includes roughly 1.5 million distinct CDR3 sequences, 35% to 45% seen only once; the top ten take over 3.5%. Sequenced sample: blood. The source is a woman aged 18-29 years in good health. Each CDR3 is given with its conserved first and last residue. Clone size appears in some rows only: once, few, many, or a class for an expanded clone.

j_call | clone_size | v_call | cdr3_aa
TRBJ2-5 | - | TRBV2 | CASSRQEGETQYF
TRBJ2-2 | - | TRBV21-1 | CASSKDPKFSPGELFF
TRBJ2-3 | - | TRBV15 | CATSRVKVGGTDTQYF
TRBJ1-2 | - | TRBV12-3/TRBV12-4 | CASSLAYGRNYGYTF
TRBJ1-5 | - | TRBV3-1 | CAGSPRGNQPQHF
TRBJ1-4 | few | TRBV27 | CASSSLKGVVEKLFF
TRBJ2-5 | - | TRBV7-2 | CASSLAAGVQETQYF
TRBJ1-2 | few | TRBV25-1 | CASSSYYAGHRDGYTF
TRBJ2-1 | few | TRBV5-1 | CASSESTSGPLSYNEQFF
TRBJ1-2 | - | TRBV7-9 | CASRPGTGWGYTF
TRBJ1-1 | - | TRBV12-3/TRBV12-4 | CASSCRGNTEAFF
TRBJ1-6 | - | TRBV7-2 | CASSTSGPYNSPLHF
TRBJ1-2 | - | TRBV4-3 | CTSSQDSGTYGYTF
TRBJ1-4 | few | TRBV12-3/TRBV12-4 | CASRMTPTNEKLFF
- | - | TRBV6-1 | CASSEPGKGHEQYF
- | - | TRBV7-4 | CARHSGTRDEQYF
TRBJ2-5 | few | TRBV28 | CASSPSRRAKETQYF
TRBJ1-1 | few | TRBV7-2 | CASSSLGQRNTEAFF
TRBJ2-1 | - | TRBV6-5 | CASSYRGGGYNEQFF
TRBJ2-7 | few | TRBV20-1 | CSARALAGPYEQYF
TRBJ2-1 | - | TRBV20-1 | CSAASDGEMVAGVGEQFF
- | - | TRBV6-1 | CASRPSGGTQYF
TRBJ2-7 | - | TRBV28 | CASIQTLGTSGRRAYEQYF
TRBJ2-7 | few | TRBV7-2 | CASSLVYRVSREQYF
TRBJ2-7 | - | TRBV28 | CASRQSVDRYEQYF
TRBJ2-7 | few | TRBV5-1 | CASQGATYEQYF
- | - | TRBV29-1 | CSEEGVSYEQYF
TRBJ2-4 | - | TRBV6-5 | CASVSYNEQYF
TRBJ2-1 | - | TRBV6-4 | CASSDRGRLRTDRALNEQFF
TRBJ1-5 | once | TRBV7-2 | CASSLRHGYPHQPQHF
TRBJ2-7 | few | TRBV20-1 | CSARLTGDYEQYF
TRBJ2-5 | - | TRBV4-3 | CASSQDDRGGHETQYF
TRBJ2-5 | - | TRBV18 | CASSPLRLADDGKTQYF
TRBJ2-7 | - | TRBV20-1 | CSAPAPRLASYEQYF
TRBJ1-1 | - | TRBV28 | CASSFGVEAPFMNTEAFF
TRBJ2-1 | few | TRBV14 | CASSRLAGGPFNEQFF
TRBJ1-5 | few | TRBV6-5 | CASSSPDSILNSNQPQHF
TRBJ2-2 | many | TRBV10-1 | CASNKQGTGELFF
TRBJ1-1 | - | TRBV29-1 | CSVLQGTDTEAFF
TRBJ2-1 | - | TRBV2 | CASSDGAGPPYNEQFF
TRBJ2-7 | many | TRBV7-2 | CASSFLAGGSYEQYF
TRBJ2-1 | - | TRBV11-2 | CASSPITGTSNEQFF
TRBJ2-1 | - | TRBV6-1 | CASKLLAESSYNEQFF
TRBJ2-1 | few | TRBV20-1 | CSASYRGRMGNEQFF
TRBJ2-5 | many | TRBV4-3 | CASSLQLRAGLETQYF
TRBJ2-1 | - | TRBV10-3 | CAISERGPYNEQFF
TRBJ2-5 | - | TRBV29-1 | CSVVGLGETQYF